This T cell receptor beta chain was sequenced in a study of blood T cells in healthy people across ages. Study at large: Capturing about one barcoded beta molecule per two T cells was achieved by template switching.

Sample-barcoded 5' priming and a J-beta primer mix drove a second PCR of roughly 7 to 11 cycles. MiXCR was run by TCRdb on the 5' RACE reads, yielding one entry per CDR3 protein. The profile shows roughly 700,000 distinct CDR3 sequences, roughly 32% of them singletons. General study points: Naive and antigen-experienced cells were not separated, limiting conclusive comparison. The fall in TCR beta diversity per million T cells was roughly linear with age. More naive CD4+ cells and higher diversity were found in long-lived than in aged donors.

This clonotype was recorded at least ten times. Its antigen is not known. V gave up 7 bases and J gave up 2 bases; unmatched junction bases: 10. The V gene's germline CDR1 is SQVTM and CDR2 ANQGSEA. This CDR3 comprises 15 residues. The material sequenced was blood. This sequence originates from a woman aged 80 or over in good health. This sequence joins TRBV29-1 and TRBJ2-3, with TRBD1 matching 9 bases. The CDR3 DNA is TGCAGCGGTGACGGTACAGGGGGCTCCACAGATACGCAGTATTTT. The encoded protein is CSGDGTGGSTDTQYF.